This T cell receptor (beta chain) was identified during a study of control samples from healthy donors and cancer patients. Notes on this clone: The same CDR3 arises from other DNA sequences in this sample as well.

This CDR3 contains 14 residues. Germline V gene sequence: CDR1 SGHAT, CDR2 FQNNGV. Deletions cut 5 bases from V and 12 bases from J, with 20 bases between. Profiling relied on immunoSEQ multiplex PCR, and the TCRdb table lists in-frame clones only, not all of them. The sample contains fewer than 250,000 clones, about 90% of which appear only once. The chain recombines TRBV11-2 with TRBJ2-1; the D gene is possibly TRBD2 (5 bases). Input material: blood. This TCR came from a man in his thirties or forties in good health. CDR3 in amino acids: CASSPGEVKGVQFF. In DNA form, the CDR3 reads TGTGCCAGCAGCCCCGGGGAAGTGAAGGGTGTGCAGTTCTTC.